This record covers a single TCR beta chain. Looked up from germline, CDR1 is ENHRY and CDR2 is SYGVKD. V trimming: 4 bases; J trimming: 2 bases; junction bases outside the gene matches: 14. This CDR3 contains 17 residues. The sample comes from a study of Graves' ophthalmopathy and Graves' hyperthyroidism. The starting material, about 9.9 ml of fresh peripheral blood, provided the PBMCs. For repertoire sequencing, the TCR beta CDR3 regions were amplified from RNA transcripts. Following a first-round RT-PCR that used HTBI primers, a second-round multiplex PCR was carried out. TCRdb itself ran the multiplex PCR reads through MiXCR, one entry per CDR3 protein. The sample lists 660,000 or so distinct CDR3 sequences, about two fifths occurring once.

The material sequenced was peripheral blood. The chain uses TRBV10-3 and TRBJ2-7; TRBD2 agrees at 7 bases. The sequence was obtained from an adult man with Graves' ophthalmopathy. The CDR3 DNA sequence: TGTGCCATCAGTGCTAGAGATCTGGCTAGCGGTACCTACGAGCAGTACTTC. Amino acids: CAISARDLASGTYEQYF.